This paragraph reports one T cell receptor (beta chain). Germline CDR1 MGHRA, CDR2 YSYEKL. V dropped 1 base and J dropped 0; count of bases not matched to a gene: 0. The CDR3 consists of 16 residues. The data stem from a study of blood T cell repertoires in COVID-19. Study in general: T cells, B-cell-depleted T cells, or PBMCs provided the cDNA or gDNA that served as material.

In the authors' workflow: Amplification of reference gene primers provided the estimated nucleated cell counts. Assay: immunoSEQ multiplex PCR; the TCRdb copy retains only in-frame clones and omits some. V, J and clone size are taken as reported in that table, and D and trimming were inferred from the DNA itself. The repertoire holds some 390,000 clones, 70% to 90% seen once, with under 3% in the top ten. Seattle participants joined during active infection and were tracked over time. This rearrangement joins TRBV4-1 to TRBJ2-2, with 9 nucleotides matching TRBD1. This TCR derives from a woman aged 55-70 years with COVID-19, enrolled during active disease. Sequencing was done on a sample of peripheral blood. CDR3 amino acids: CASSQGQGANTGELFF. In DNA, the CDR3 is TGCGCCAGCAGCCAAGGACAGGGGGCGAACACCGGGGAGCTGTTTTTT.